This T cell receptor (beta chain) was found in a study of blood T cell repertoires in COVID-19 (TCRdb year 2020). Study-level background: Samples from collaborators originated in the United States, Italy and Spain and spanned both the acute and convalescent phases of COVID-19. Where available, HLA class I and class II types were obtained from metadata supplied by the sample provider rather than from assay-based typing. Deeply sampled blood TCRbeta repertoires from subjects exposed to, actively infected with, or recovered from COVID-19 were included in the dataset. The material from the prospective study consisted of cDNA or gDNA derived from T cells, B-cell-depleted T cells, or PBMCs. Samples were obtained from the ongoing ImmuneRACE study (first 160 participants) and from 950 to 1,500 subjects provided by 6 global collaborators. The repertoires were released in a freely available public database meant as a resource for research on the immune response to SARS-CoV-2. Nearly every sample came with metadata listing a de-identified subject ID, COVID-19 status, age in years and sex. General study outcomes and caveats: Clinical and demographic metadata were provided uncurated, with the amount varying by source and participant.

Comments on this clone: It lacks a known antigen. No per-base quality is available; no much larger clone lies one base away.

The immunoSEQ Assay, a bias-controlled multiplex PCR, was used to amplify TCRbeta CDR3 regions from genomic DNA. The authors processed their data as follows. Within the assay, amplification of reference gene primers was used to estimate how many nucleated cells each sample contained. To quantify the absolute abundance of each unique TCRbeta CDR3 rearrangement, sequence reads were collapsed and filtered. For each sample, productive Simpson clonality was calculated as the square root of Simpson's diversity index over productive rearrangements. Sourced from immuneACCESS, this table was stored by TCRdb with only in-frame sequences that have V and J called. A share of the clones is absent; for the studies checked, an unresolved V gene accounts for under half, and the remainder has no known explanation. D and trimming were read from the DNA, whereas the V and J calls and clone size are those reported in that table. A total of more than 300,000 clones appear in this sample, around 92% of them only once. Together, the top ten hold about 8.4% of the sample.

CDR1 is given as SGHRS and CDR2 as YFSETQ, both from the germline V gene. Clipping removes 4 bases from V and 5 bases from J, with 8 as the unmatched junction base count. From cysteine to phenylalanine, the CDR3 is 15 amino acids long. The only DNA kept is the CDR3, 45 bases in frame from the first base. Participants in the prospective study were enrolled through a virtual design, were aged about 18 to 90 years, and lived in roughly 26 United States geographic areas. To assign participants to cohorts, the prospective study relied on clinical history that participants themselves reported in a screening survey and a study questionnaire. Recovered participants in ImmuneRACE Cohort 3 were defined as having two consecutive negative NP/OP PCR tests, clearance from a healthcare professional, or resolution of symptoms. In the prospective study, mobile phlebotomists collected whole blood, serum and a nasopharyngeal or oropharyngeal swab from each participant. Additional blood draws and questionnaires over an approximately two-month period could optionally be provided by prospective study participants. Blood samples from the prospective study were shipped frozen or at room temperature prior to DNA extraction.

The sequence derives from a young woman who had recovered from COVID-19. The chain uses TRBV5-1 and TRBJ2-1, and 8 junctional nucleotides match TRBD2. Sequencing was performed on PBMCs or T cells enriched from blood (not recorded which). The DNA reads TGCGCCAGCAGCCCACTAGCGGTCATAAACAATGAGCAGTTCTTC. The resulting protein is CASSPLAVINNEQFF. Beyond the CDR3, the reference TRBV5-1 and TRBJ2-1 genes provide the residues; the full variable domain reads: KAGVTQTPRYLIKTRGQQVTLSCSPISGHRSVSWYQQTPGQGLQFLFEYFSETQRNKGNFPGRFSGRQFSNSRSEMNVSTLELGDSALYLCASSPLAVINNEQFFGPGTRLTVL.